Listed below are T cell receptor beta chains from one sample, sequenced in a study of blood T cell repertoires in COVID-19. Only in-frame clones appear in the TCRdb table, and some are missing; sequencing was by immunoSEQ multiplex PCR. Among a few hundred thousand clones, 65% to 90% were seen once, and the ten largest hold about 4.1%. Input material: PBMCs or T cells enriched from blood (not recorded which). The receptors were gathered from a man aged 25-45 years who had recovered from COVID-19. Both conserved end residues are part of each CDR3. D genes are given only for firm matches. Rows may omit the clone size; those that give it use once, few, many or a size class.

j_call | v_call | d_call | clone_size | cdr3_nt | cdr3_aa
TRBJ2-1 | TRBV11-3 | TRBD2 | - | TGTGCCAGCAGCGGCCGGACTAGCGGGAGGAGGATGGATGAGCAGTTCTTC | CASSGRTSGRRMDEQFF
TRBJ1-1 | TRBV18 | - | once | TGTGCCAGCTCTTTCATGAACACTGAAGCTTTCTTT | CASSFMNTEAFF
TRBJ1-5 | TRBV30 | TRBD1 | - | TGTGCCTGGAGTGTGGCAGGGGGGTCGGCTCAGCCCCAGCATTTT | CAWSVAGGSAQPQHF
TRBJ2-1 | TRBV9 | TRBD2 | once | TGTGCCAGCAGCGTCCTACTAGCGGGAGAATACAATGAGCAGTTCTTC | CASSVLLAGEYNEQFF
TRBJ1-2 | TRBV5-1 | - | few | TGCGCCAGCAGCCACGGAACAGGGTACGAAGGCTACACCTTC | CASSHGTGYEGYTF
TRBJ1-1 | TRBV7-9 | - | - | TGTGCCAGCAGCTTAACAAATTTCCCCACTGAAGCTTTCTTT | CASSLTNFPTEAFF
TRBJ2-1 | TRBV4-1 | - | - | TGCGCCAGCAGCCAAGCGGGGGTATCCTACAATGAGCAGTTCTTC | CASSQAGVSYNEQFF
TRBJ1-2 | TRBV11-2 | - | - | TGTGCCAGCAGCGATCACAGGGACCTCCGGGGCTACACCTTC | CASSDHRDLRGYTF
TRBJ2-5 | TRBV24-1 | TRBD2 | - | TGTGCCACCAGTGACACGCTAGCGGGGGGGCCCGGGGAGACCCAGTACTTC | CATSDTLAGGPGETQYF
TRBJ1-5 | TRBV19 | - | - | TGTGCCAGTAGACCACGAGGTAGCAATCAGCCCCAGCATTTT | CASRPRGSNQPQHF
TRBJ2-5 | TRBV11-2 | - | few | TGTGCCAGCAGCCAATTGACAGGAAGGGAGACCCAGTACTTC | CASSQLTGRETQYF
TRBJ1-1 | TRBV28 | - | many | TGTGCCAGCAGCTCGACAGGGAACACTGAAGCTTTCTTT | CASSSTGNTEAFF
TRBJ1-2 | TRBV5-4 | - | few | TGTGCCAGCAGCCGCTCCCTAAGGGGGACTAACTATGGCTACACCTTC | CASSRSLRGTNYGYTF